The present T cell receptor (beta chain) was sequenced within a study of T cell responses to AZD1222 COVID-19 vaccine. Method: immunoSEQ multiplex PCR; TCRdb's copy keeps in-frame clones and lacks some. The data show approximately 120,000 clones, around 87% seen once. The CDR3 spans 17 residues. CDR1 is LNHDA and CDR2 is SQIVND in the germline V gene (reference sequence). The V and J ends lost 3 bases and 0 bases respectively, with 17 bases between them. The rearrangement links TRBV19 to TRBJ1-1, with a possible D match to TRBD1 (6 bases). The sequence came from an adult in good health. The sequencing here drew on peripheral blood, taken on day 0 of AZD1222 vaccination. The CDR3, as DNA: TGTGCCAGTAGTATTCATTGGGGGGCGTTAATGAACACTGAAGCTTTCTTT. Its translation: CASSIHWGALMNTEAFF.